A selection of T cell receptor beta chains follows, all from one sample in a study of cytomegalovirus exposure and HLA in healthy donors. The table came from immunoSEQ multiplex PCR; TCRdb's copy has only in-frame clones and leaves some out. The sample lists around 160,000 clones, roughly 80% occurring once. Sequenced sample: PBMCs. These receptors came from a man aged 50-60 years in good health and CMV-seropositive. Both conserved end residues are part of each CDR3. The D gene is left open where the match is weak. Not all rows give a size; the values are once, few, many and, for expanded clones, a class.

NA | TRBJ2-7 | NA | TRBV13 | CASSFPGQIYEQYF | TGTGCCAGCAGCTTCCCAGGACAGATCTACGAGCAGTACTTC
NA | TRBJ1-6 | NA | TRBV9 | CASSVGNDSPLHF | TGTGCCAGCAGCGTTGGCAACGATTCACCCCTCCACTTT
TRBD1 | TRBJ2-7 | NA | TRBV7-7 | CASSIGTGDSYEQYF | TGTGCTAGCAGCATCGGGACAGGAGACTCCTACGAGCAGTACTTC
NA | TRBJ2-5 | NA | TRBV19 | CASSMRGGQQETQYF | TGTGCCAGTAGTATGCGCGGGGGCCAACAAGAGACCCAGTACTTC
TRBD2 | TRBJ2-1 | NA | TRBV6-6 | CASSPLTSELYNEQFF | TGTGCCAGCAGTCCTCTCACTAGCGAGTTATACAATGAGCAGTTCTTC
TRBD2 | TRBJ2-1 | NA | TRBV4-1 | CASSQRLASYNEQFF | TGCGCCAGCAGCCAACGACTAGCCTCCTACAATGAGCAGTTCTTC
TRBD1 | TRBJ2-6 | NA | TRBV2 | CASRDGTGGNAGANVLTF | TGTGCCAGCAGAGACGGGACAGGGGGAAACGCTGGGGCCAACGTCCTGACTTTC
NA | TRBJ2-5 | NA | TRBV19 | CASSLEGGRKETQYF | TGTGCCAGTAGTCTCGAGGGGGGGCGTAAAGAGACCCAGTACTTC
TRBD1 | TRBJ1-5 | once | TRBV5-4 | CASSTQGRNQPQHF | TGTGCCAGCAGCACACAGGGGAGGAATCAGCCCCAGCATTTT
NA | TRBJ2-1 | few | TRBV28 | CASSLRTIRTTPVYNEQFF | TGTGCCAGCAGTTTACGTACGATAAGGACTACCCCTGTTTACAATGAGCAGTTCTTC
TRBD1 | TRBJ2-2 | NA | TRBV30 | CAWIPGTGRTGELFF | TGTGCCTGGATTCCAGGGACAGGGAGAACCGGGGAGCTGTTTTTT
NA | TRBJ2-7 | once | TRBV27 | CASSLIGEAPYEQYF | TGTGCCAGCAGTTTAATCGGGGAGGCTCCCTACGAGCAGTACTTC
NA | TRBJ2-3 | once | TRBV7-9 | CSSSPPVGASTDTQYF | TGTTCCAGCAGCCCACCTGTTGGTGCGAGCACAGATACGCAGTATTTT
NA | TRBJ2-7 | NA | TRBV5-1 | CASSRGPTGSSYEQYF | TGCGCCAGCAGCCGAGGTCCCACAGGGAGCTCCTACGAGCAGTACTTC
NA | TRBJ2-1 | NA | TRBV7-3 | CASSPGLAQFF | TGTGCCAGCAGCCCCGGATTAGCGCAGTTCTTC
NA | TRBJ1-2 | NA | TRBV27 | CASSLTGFYGYTF | TGTGCCAGCAGTTTAACGGGGTTCTATGGCTACACCTTC
NA | TRBJ2-6 | NA | TRBV7-6 | CASSLGAVSGANVLTF | TGTGCCAGCAGCTTAGGGGCAGTCTCTGGGGCCAACGTCCTGACTTTC
NA | TRBJ2-1 | NA | TRBV2 | CASMGANEQFF | TGTGCCAGCATGGGCGCCAATGAGCAGTTCTTC
TRBD1 | TRBJ2-2 | NA | TRBV10-3 | CAISENGQGGTGELFF | TGTGCCATCAGTGAAAATGGACAGGGTGGCACCGGGGAGCTGTTTTTT
TRBD2 | TRBJ2-1 | NA | TRBV6-5 | CASILRLAPHNEQFF | TGTGCCAGCATTCTCAGACTAGCGCCGCACAATGAGCAGTTCTTC